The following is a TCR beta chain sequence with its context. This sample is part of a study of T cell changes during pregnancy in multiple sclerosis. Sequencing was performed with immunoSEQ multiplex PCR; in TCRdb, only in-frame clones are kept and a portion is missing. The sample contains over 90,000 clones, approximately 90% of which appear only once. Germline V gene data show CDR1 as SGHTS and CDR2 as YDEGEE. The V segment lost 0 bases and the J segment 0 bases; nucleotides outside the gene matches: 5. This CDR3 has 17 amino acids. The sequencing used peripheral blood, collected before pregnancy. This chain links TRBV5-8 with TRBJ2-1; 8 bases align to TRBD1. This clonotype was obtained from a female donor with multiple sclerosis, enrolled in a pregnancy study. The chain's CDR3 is CASSLGSGTGSYNEQFF. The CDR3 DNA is TGTGCCAGCAGCTTGGGGTCAGGGACAGGCTCCTACAATGAGCAGTTCTTC. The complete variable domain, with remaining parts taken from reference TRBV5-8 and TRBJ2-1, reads EAGVTQSPTHLIKTRGQQATLRCSPISGHTSVYWYQQALGLGLQFLLWYDEGEERNRGNFPPRFSGRQFPNYSSELNVNALELEDSALYLCASSLGSGTGSYNEQFFGPGTRLTVL.